Many counts were recorded for the clone carrying this T cell receptor beta chain. This sample was taken from a study of blood T cells in healthy people across ages. The second PCR ran roughly 6 to 11 cycles with a sample-barcoded 5' primer and J-beta primers. Each cDNA molecule received a tag from a template-switch adaptor that had 12 random nucleotides. TCRdb re-called the 5' RACE reads through MiXCR, storing one row per CDR3 protein. The sample holds 1.5 million to 2 million distinct CDR3 sequences; 28% are singletons and the top ten take about 8%. Germline-derived CDR1 and CDR2 are DFQATT and SNEGSKA (reference sequence). There are 15 residues in the CDR3. Trimming took 4 bases from V and 4 from J; bases not matched to a gene: 12. The people who gave samples were healthy Caucasians from Russia, aged roughly 6 to 90. Isolated per sample were at least 7 million PBMCs.

The sequencing input was blood. This TCR was sampled from a woman aged 30 to 39 in good health. This chain links TRBV20-1 with TRBJ2-7, with 8 nucleotides matching TRBD2. CDR3 nucleotide sequence: TGCAGTGCTACGTCCTTCCGAAGCGGGAGTTACGAGCAGTACTTC. It translates to CSATSFRSGSYEQYF.